The sequence of this T cell receptor beta chain was determined in a study of CD8 T cells in ankylosing spondylitis. Whole-study results and caveats: A TCR beta motif of 7 or 8 highly homologous variants appeared characteristic of ankylosing spondylitis blood.

Germline V gene lookup returns CDR1 SNHLY and CDR2 FYNNEI. With V trimmed by 7 bases and J by 0 bases, 4 bases remained unmatched. The length of the CDR3 is 14 residues. About this clonotype: Its antigen is as yet unknown.

MiXCR, run by TCRdb on the 5' RACE reads, gives a single entry per CDR3 protein. The data contain roughly 370,000 distinct CDR3 sequences, about 22% of them singletons. V usage is TRBV2 and J usage is TRBJ2-3; 7 positions match TRBD1. This TCR came from a male donor with ankylosing spondylitis. The source material was blood, either unsorted or a sorted T cell fraction (not recorded which). The CDR3 nucleotides read TGTGCCAGCACCTGGGACAGTAGCACAGATACGCAGTATTTT. This gives the protein CASTWDSSTDTQYF.